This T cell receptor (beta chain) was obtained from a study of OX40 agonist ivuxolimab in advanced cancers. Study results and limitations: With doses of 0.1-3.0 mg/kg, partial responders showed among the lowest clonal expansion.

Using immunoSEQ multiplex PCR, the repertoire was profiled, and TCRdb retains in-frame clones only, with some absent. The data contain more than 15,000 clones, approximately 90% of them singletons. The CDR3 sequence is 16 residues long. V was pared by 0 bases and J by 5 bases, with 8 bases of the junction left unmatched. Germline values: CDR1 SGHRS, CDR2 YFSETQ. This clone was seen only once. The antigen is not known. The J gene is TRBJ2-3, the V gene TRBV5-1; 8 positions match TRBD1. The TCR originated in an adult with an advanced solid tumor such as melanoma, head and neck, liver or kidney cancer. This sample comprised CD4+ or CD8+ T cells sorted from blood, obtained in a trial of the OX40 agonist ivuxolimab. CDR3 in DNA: TGCGCCAGCAGCTTGGTTGGACAGGGCGTGCGAGATACGCAGTATTTT. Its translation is CASSLVGQGVRDTQYF.